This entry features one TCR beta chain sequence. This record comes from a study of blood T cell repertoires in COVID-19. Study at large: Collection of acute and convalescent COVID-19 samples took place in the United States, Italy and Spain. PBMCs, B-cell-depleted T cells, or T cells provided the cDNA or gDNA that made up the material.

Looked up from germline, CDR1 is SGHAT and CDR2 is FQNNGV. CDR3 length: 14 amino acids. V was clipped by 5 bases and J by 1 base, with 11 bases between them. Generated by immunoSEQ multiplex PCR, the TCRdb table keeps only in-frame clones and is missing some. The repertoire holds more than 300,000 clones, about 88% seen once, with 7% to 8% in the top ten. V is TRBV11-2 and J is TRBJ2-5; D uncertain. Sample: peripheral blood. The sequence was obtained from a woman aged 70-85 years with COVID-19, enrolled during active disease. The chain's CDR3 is CASSLAPVQETQYF. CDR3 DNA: TGTGCCAGCAGCCTCGCTCCAGTCCAAGAGACCCAGTACTTC.